This TCR beta chain originates from a study of response to subunit inactivated influenza vaccine. Points from the study as a whole: Researchers suggested that each seasonal influenza vaccination recruits few new T cells.

From the RT-PCR reads, TCRdb called clonotypes with MiXCR, one entry per CDR3 protein. Altogether about 540,000 distinct CDR3 sequences are present, around a quarter being singletons, with the ten largest covering approximately 3%. V lost 7 bases and J lost 4, with 16 bases in between. The CDR3 spans 14 residues. Per the germline V gene, CDR1 is LGHDT and CDR2 is YNNKEL (reference sequence). As concerns this clonotype: Its antigen is currently unknown.

Another study also made use of these data, one on T cells expressing NK-cell markers. That publication notes: The cDNA for TCR beta came from 5'RACE template switching with UMIs. HCMV seropositivity characterized most of the eight sequenced donors, and seronegativity one.

This receptor was obtained from a man between 50 and 59 years old who received an inactivated influenza vaccine. Specimen: CD4+ T cells sorted from PBMCs, collected about 12 days after vaccination. This chain uses TRBV3-1 with TRBJ1-1; D perhaps matches TRBD1 (5 bases). CDR3 DNA sequence: TGTGCCAGCACTATGGGGGTAATAGGCACTGAAGCTTTCTTT. Translating it yields CASTMGVIGTEAFF.